The 20 T cell receptor beta chains below come from one sample, sequenced in a study of a mutant IDH1 vaccine in newly diagnosed glioma. Their antigen targets remain unknown. Time point described: week 35, safety follow-up. Topical imiquimod accompanied each vaccine dose, which consisted of 300 ug of mutant IDH1 20-mer peptide. Generated by immunoSEQ multiplex PCR, the TCRdb table keeps only in-frame clones and is missing some. The data contain some 42,000 clones, around 83% of them seen just once; the ten biggest clones take up 4% to 5.5%. Here the sequenced sample was PBMCs, taken from a glioma patient whose treatment included an IDH1 peptide vaccine. All receptors derive from a woman aged 50 to 60 with glioma.

The chain is built from TRBV6-6 and TRBJ1-6; TRBD1 matches 7 bases. CDR1 is MNHNY, CDR2 SVGAGI, per germline (reference sequence). The CDR3 is made up of 16 amino acids. The J segment lost 5 bases and the V segment lost 5 bases, leaving 9 bases of the junction unmatched. This CDR3 is CASSLSPTGHNSPLHF. The CDR3 coding sequence is TGTGCCAGCAGTCTAAGCCCGACAGGGCATAATTCACCCCTCCACTTT.

This chain connects TRBV6-5 to TRBJ2-7; no firm D call. Germline lookup yields CDR1 MNHEY and CDR2 SVGAGI. The CDR3 is 14 amino acids. The V end lost 2 bases, the J end lost 2 bases, and 10 bases lay between the germline ends. CDR3 loop: CASSYGVVPYEQYF. The CDR3 nucleotides read TGTGCCAGCAGTTACGGCGTGGTACCCTACGAGCAGTACTTC.

This clone has only one observation. The chain employs TRBV6-1 and TRBJ2-7, with D possibly being TRBD2 (5 bases). The CDR3 loop spans 14 amino acids. Germline V gene sequence: CDR1 MNHNS, CDR2 SASEGT. V shed 8 bases and J shed 0 bases, with 14 bases lying between them. This CDR3 is CASGWGTSSYEQYF. CDR3 DNA: TGTGCCAGCGGATGGGGAACTAGCTCCTACGAGCAGTACTTC.

Comment on this clone: At one of its ends the junction is not consistent with the germline gene, which may arise from a read error. The chain's CDR3 is CASSEGNYYDYTF. The CDR3 DNA sequence: TGTGCCAGCAGTGAAGGGAATTACTATGACTACACCTTC. The rearrangement joins TRBV25-1 to TRBJ1-2; D gene ambiguous. This CDR3 is 13 amino acids long. Per the germline V gene, CDR1 is MGHDK and CDR2 is SYGVNS.

The V and J genes are TRBV19 and TRBJ1-4; D remains ambiguous. The germline gives CDR1 LNHDA, CDR2 SQIVND (reference sequence). This CDR3 is built from 13 residues. V was cut by 2 bases and J by 8 bases, with 9 bases left in between. The DNA of the CDR3 is TGTGCCAGTAGTATACGGGTTGACGAAAAACTGTTTTTT. Translation gives CASSIRVDEKLFF. The whole variable domain, filled in from reference TRBV19 and TRBJ1-4, reads DGGITQSPKYLFRKEGQNVTLSCEQNLNHDAMYWYRQDPGQGLRLIYYSQIVNDFQKGDIAEGYSVSREKKESFPLTVTSAQKNPTAFYLCASSIRVDEKLFFGSGTQLSVL.

The chain employs TRBV5-1 and TRBJ1-1, with TRBD1 matching 7 bases. J gave up 9 bases and V 0 bases, and 5 bases lay outside the gene matches. This CDR3 contains 13 residues. Germline CDR1 and CDR2: SGHRS and YFSETQ. CDR3 region: CASSLAQGVQAFF. Written as DNA, the CDR3 is TGCGCCAGCAGCTTGGCGCAGGGGGTGCAAGCTTTCTTT.

The chain uses TRBV30 and TRBJ2-6; D gene ambiguous. Trimming shortened V by 0 bases and J by 4 bases, and 13 bases separated the two germline ends. This CDR3 has 16 amino acids. Germline V gene sequence: CDR1 GTSNPN, CDR2 SVGIG (reference sequence). Here the CDR3 DNA reads TGTGCCTGGAGTGTTAGGTTGGGCTCCGGGGCCAACGTCCTGACTTTC. Amino acids: CAWSVRLGSGANVLTF.

V and J are TRBV7-2 and TRBJ1-2, with TRBD1 matching 8 bases. The CDR3 has 14 residues. V dropped 4 bases and J dropped 7; count of bases not matched to a gene: 8. Germline V CDR1 and CDR2: SGHTA, FQGNSA. The chain's CDR3 is CASSSSLQGGGYTF. CDR3 coding DNA: TGTGCCAGCAGCTCTAGCCTACAGGGGGGTGGCTACACCTTC.

The genes are TRBV15 and TRBJ2-5; TRBD2 is a possible D gene (5 bases). Per the germline V gene, CDR1 is LNHNV and CDR2 is YYDKDF (reference sequence). CDR3 length: 15 residues. V was shortened by 5 bases and J by 5 bases, with 18 bases between the two germline ends. CDR3 region: CATSPGEGRSETQYF. The CDR3 DNA follows: TGTGCCACCAGCCCGGGCGAGGGTAGGAGTGAGACCCAGTACTTC.

The genes are TRBV7-8 and TRBJ2-2; no reliable D call. This CDR3 has 12 amino acids. Per the germline V gene, CDR1 is SGHVS and CDR2 is FQNEAQ. Trimming cost V 1 base and J 10 bases, with 7 bases left between them. CDR3: CASSLGLVELFF. The CDR3 DNA follows: TGTGCCAGCAGCTTAGGTCTTGTGGAGCTGTTTTTT.

In the case of this clone: One junction end disagrees with the germline gene, perhaps due to a read error. V gene TRBV7-7 combines with J gene TRBJ2-5; D gene unclear. Germline V gives CDR1 SSHAT, CDR2 FNYEAQ (reference sequence). This CDR3 spans 13 amino acids. The CDR3 coding sequence is TGTGCTAGCAGCCCCGGTGTCCGGGAGACCCAGTACTTC. The encoded protein is CASSPGVRETQYF. The entire variable domain, with the rest obtained from reference TRBV7-7 and TRBJ2-5, is as follows: GAGVSQSPRYKVTKRGQDVTLRCDPISSHATLYWYQQALGQGPEFLTYFNYEAQPDKSGLPSDRFSAERPEGSISTLTIQRTEQRDSAMYRCASSPGVRETQYFGPGTRLLVL.

The chain couples TRBV4-2 to TRBJ2-2; TRBD2 aligns across 14 bases. The V gene end was trimmed by 2 bases and the J gene end by 6 bases; junction bases not matched to a gene: 2. This CDR3 is 16 amino acids long. Looked up from germline, CDR1 is LGHNA and CDR2 is YNFKEQ. CDR3 nucleotide sequence: TGTGCCAGCAGCCAACCGACTAGCGGGGGGGCCGGGGAGCTGTTTTTT. It specifies CASSQPTSGGAGELFF.

The chain couples TRBV5-1 to TRBJ1-5; D might be TRBD1 (6 bases). The CDR3 totals 15 residues. The V gene lost 0 bases and the J gene lost 6 bases, with 13 bases spanning the gap. Germline loops: CDR1 SGHRS, CDR2 YFSETQ. CDR3 nucleotide sequence: TGCGCCAGCAGCTTGGCCCCCGGGGGCGGTCAGCCCCAGCATTTT. Amino acids: CASSLAPGGGQPQHF. Full variable domain (missing parts from reference TRBV5-1 and TRBJ1-5): KAGVTQTPRYLIKTRGQQVTLSCSPISGHRSVSWYQQTPGQGLQFLFEYFSETQRNKGNFPGRFSGRQFSNSRSEMNVSTLELGDSALYLCASSLAPGGGQPQHFGDGTRLSIL.

V and J are TRBV30 and TRBJ1-3, with D unclear. The CDR3 has 12 residues. Germline V gives CDR1 GTSNPN, CDR2 SVGIG (reference sequence). V lost 5 bases to trimming and J lost 4 bases, with 9 bases between them. CDR3 loop: CAWLGPGNTIYF. CDR3 DNA: TGTGCCTGGCTCGGGCCCGGAAACACCATATATTTT.

The gene calls are TRBV29-1 and TRBJ2-7; 7 bases line up with TRBD2. With 4 bases clipped from V and 1 base from J, the junction kept 1 base outside the gene matches. The germline gives CDR1 SQVTM, CDR2 ANQGSEA. This CDR3 is built from 12 residues. CDR3 protein: CSVGGGSYEQYF. Here the CDR3 DNA reads TGCAGCGTTGGGGGGGGTTCCTACGAGCAGTACTTC.

This sequence joins TRBV6-1 and TRBJ1-2; no clear D. This CDR3 has 12 amino acids. Between the trimmed V and J ends, which lost 1 base and 5 bases, there was a span of 5 bases. The V gene's germline CDR1 is MNHNS and CDR2 SASEGT. CDR3: CASSEVQYGYTF. In DNA, the CDR3 is TGTGCCAGCAGTGAAGTTCAGTATGGCTACACCTTC.

V and J are TRBV7-2 and TRBJ1-5, with D perhaps matching TRBD1 (6 bases). Deletions cut 6 bases from V and 3 bases from J, with 12 bases between. This CDR3 has 14 amino acids. From germline, CDR1 is SGHTA and CDR2 FQGNSA. The CDR3 is CASSQQGVNQPQHF. The CDR3 nucleotides read TGTGCCAGCAGTCAACAGGGAGTCAATCAGCCCCAGCATTTT.

This clone was seen only a few times. This chain uses TRBV30 with TRBJ1-4, with D hard to call. The ends were cut back, 5 bases at V and 3 bases at J, with 1 base in the middle. Germline V gene sequence: CDR1 GTSNPN, CDR2 SVGIG (reference sequence). CDR3 length: 10 amino acids. The CDR3 sequence is CAWSNEKLFF. In DNA form, the CDR3 reads TGTGCCTGGTCTAATGAAAAACTGTTTTTT. Variable domain in full (rest from reference TRBV30 and TRBJ1-4): SQTIHQWPATLVQPVGSPLSLECTVEGTSNPNLYWYRQAAGRGLQLLFYSVGIGQISSEVPQNLSASRPQDRQFILSSKKLLLSDSGFYLCAWSNEKLFFGSGTQLSVL.

The chain recombines TRBV9 with TRBJ2-5; maybe TRBD2 (5 bases). V was cut by 6 bases and J by 1 base, with 16 bases left in between. The CDR3 consists of 15 residues. Germline lookup yields CDR1 SGDLS and CDR2 YYNGEE. The CDR3, as DNA: TGTGCCAGCACCCCTTCGGCCCTAGCCCAAGAGACCCAGTACTTC. Residues: CASTPSALAQETQYF.

The chain uses TRBV2 and TRBJ2-1, with D perhaps TRBD1 (6 bases). The CDR3 consists of 15 residues. V was pared by 5 bases and J by 6 bases, with 17 bases between. Germline V gene lookup returns CDR1 SNHLY and CDR2 FYNNEI. The CDR3 DNA is TGTGCCAGCAGTTCTGGACAGACCCCGGGCAATGAGCAGTTCTTC. Translating it yields CASSSGQTPGNEQFF. The full variable domain, rest sourced from reference TRBV2 and TRBJ2-1, is EPEVTQTPSHQVTQMGQEVILRCVPISNHLYFYWYRQILGQKVEFLVSFYNNEISEKSEIFDDQFSVERPDGSNFTLKIRSTKLEDSAMYFCASSSGQTPGNEQFFGPGTRLTVL.